The 20 T cell receptor beta chains below were found in one sample sequenced in a study of immune heterogeneity within non-small cell lung tumors. Multiplex PCR amplified the TCR beta CDR3 region. Its first round ran for 9 to 11 cycles with 32 V and 13 J primers. TCRdb used MiXCR to reprocess the multiplex PCR reads, holding one entry per CDR3 protein. The repertoire has roughly 12,000 distinct CDR3 sequences, roughly a fifth of them found once; the top ten carry under 5.5%. Bulk tumor gDNA, roughly 600 ng per sample, served as the TCR template. Surgeons took several biopsies per primary tumor, spaced far apart, during surgery. Patients with untreated, newly diagnosed non-small cell lung cancer underwent curative surgery. What was sequenced was lung tumor tissue. The receptors derive from a man between 60 and 70 years old with non-small cell lung cancer.

This clonotype was observed many times. The chain links TRBV3-1 to TRBJ1-2; D is uncertain. Germline CDR1 reads LGHDT; CDR2 reads YNNKEL (reference sequence). The CDR3 has 13 residues. Trimming left V 4 bases short and J 2 bases short, with 8 bases between. CDR3 sequence (DNA): TGTGCCAGCAGCCCGGGAAGAAACTATGGCTACACCTTC. Its protein is CASSPGRNYGYTF.

The CDR3 reads CASGTGLAKNIQYF. In DNA, the CDR3 is TGTGCCAGTGGGACAGGTCTAGCCAAAAACATTCAGTACTTC. The gene calls are TRBV12-3 or TRBV12-4 and TRBJ2-4, with 8 bases aligning to TRBD1. Germline trimming cut 9 bases from V and 0 bases from J; bases unmatched to any gene: 4. The CDR3 extends over 14 amino acids.

In regard to this clonotype: A clone one base away is much larger, so this may be a read error. The CDR3 DNA follows: TGTGCCAGTAAGGGACAGGGCGGGGGCACCGTGGAGCTGTTTTTT. Amino acids: CASKGQGGGTVELFF. This chain connects TRBV19 to TRBJ2-2, with TRBD1 identical over 9 bases. CDR3 length equals 15 residues. Germline values: CDR1 LNHDA, CDR2 SQIVND (reference sequence).

Only a few counts were recorded for this clonotype. This chain connects TRBV5-1 to TRBJ2-7; the match to TRBD1 covers 9 bases. This CDR3 contains 18 residues. V was clipped by 4 bases and J by 5 bases; unmatched bases: 19. Germline lookup yields CDR1 SGHRS and CDR2 YFSETQ. CDR3 sequence reads: CASSKQKKDTGGLHEQYF. The DNA for the CDR3 is TGCGCCAGCAGCAAACAAAAAAAAGACACAGGGGGCTTACACGAGCAGTACTTC.

The chain uses TRBV19 and TRBJ2-7; D remains ambiguous. CDR3 length: 13 amino acids. The ends were cut back, 0 bases at V and 7 bases at J, with 10 bases in the middle. The germline V gene has CDR1 LNHDA and CDR2 SQIVND (reference sequence). The DNA of the CDR3 is TGTGCCAGTAGTATAGATCTTTGGGTTGAGCAGTACTTC. Encoded protein: CASSIDLWVEQYF.

A few counts support this clonotype. Sequence at one end of the junction differs from germline and may be a read error. The chain couples TRBV12-3 or TRBV12-4 to TRBJ2-2, with D unclear. The CDR3 spans 11 residues. Written as DNA, the CDR3 is TGTGCCAGCAGTGTAGCTGGGGAGCTGTTTTTT. Residues: CASSVAGELFF.

This clonotype showed up just a few times. The chain links TRBV12-3 or TRBV12-4 to TRBJ2-1; 8 bases agree with TRBD2. The CDR3 spans 15 residues. V was clipped by 6 bases and J by 5 bases; unmatched bases: 9. The CDR3 protein is CASSLTLAADNEQFF. CDR3 DNA: TGTGCCAGCAGCCTCACACTAGCGGCGGACAATGAGCAGTTCTTC.

In regard to this clonotype: A much larger clone differs from this one at a single base, so this may be a read error. The chain links TRBV12-3 or TRBV12-4 to TRBJ1-2, with TRBD1 as a possible D gene (6 bases). The CDR3 sequence is 15 residues long. The DNA of the CDR3 is TGTGCCATCAGTTTTGCCGCCGCAGGGGTGGGTGGCTACACCTTC. Its protein is CAISFAAAGVGGYTF.

This clonotype was detected many times. V and J are TRBV12-3 or TRBV12-4 and TRBJ2-1; no clear D gene. The ends were cut back, 6 bases at V and 7 bases at J, with 7 bases in the middle. The CDR3 is made up of 11 amino acids. For the CDR3, the DNA is TGTGCCAGCAGGGGGTCTAATGAGCAGTTCTTC. Protein product: CASRGSNEQFF.

By frequency in the sample, this clonotype is medium-sized. The CDR3 spells CSARGRQGVNQPQHF. The CDR3 DNA sequence: TGCAGTGCTAGGGGACGGCAGGGGGTAAATCAGCCCCAGCATTTT. This sequence joins TRBV20-1 and TRBJ1-5; 7 positions agree with TRBD1. The CDR3 totals 15 residues. Germline CDR1 DFQATT, CDR2 SNEGSKA (reference sequence). Trimming cost V 3 bases and J 4 bases; bases outside gene matches: 9.

Concerning this clonotype: The CDR3 does not close with the conserved phenylalanine or tryptophan, likely indicating a read error. The chain uses TRBV6-2 or TRBV6-3 and TRBJ1-1; D call uncertain. Germline CDR1 reads MNHEY; CDR2 reads SVGEGT. The length of the CDR3 is 13 residues. V gave up 6 bases and J gave up 7 bases, with 15 bases separating them. The CDR3 protein is CASRWTVGNEAFV. The CDR3 coding sequence is TGTGCCAGCAGATGGACTGTAGGGAATGAAGCTTTCGTT.

This clonotype counts as medium-sized (0.01 to 0.1%). In DNA form, the CDR3 reads TGTGCCAGCAGGGGGCGCAGAGGCACCGGGGAGCTGTTTTTT. This encodes CASRGRRGTGELFF. The rearrangement links TRBV2 to TRBJ2-2, with D maybe TRBD1 (5 bases). V lost 6 bases and J lost 4, with 12 bases in between. Germline-derived CDR1 and CDR2 are SNHLY and FYNNEI. This CDR3 region has 14 residues.

On this clonotype itself: This may be a read error, as it is one base from a much larger clone. CDR3 in amino acids: CVSSWGRIMPGYTF. DNA of the CDR3: TGTGTCAGCAGTTGGGGCCGCATTATGCCTGGCTACACCTTC. V is TRBV12-3 or TRBV12-4 and J is TRBJ1-2, with a weak D call TRBD1 (5 bases). This CDR3 has 14 amino acids.

This clonotype was found a few times. The CDR3 bases are TGCGCCAGCAGCCCCACGGGGGGGTCCCGGGGAAATGAGCAGTTCTTC. Amino acids: CASSPTGGSRGNEQFF. The chain recombines TRBV5-1 with TRBJ2-1; 8 positions match TRBD2. The CDR3 length is 16 residues. V lost 4 bases, J lost 7 bases, and 13 bases stayed unmatched. The germline V gene encodes CDR1 SGHRS and CDR2 YFSETQ.

The chain combines TRBV7-2 with TRBJ2-7, with 7 positions matching TRBD2. V was clipped by 5 bases and J by 1 base; unmatched bases: 8. CDR1 is SGHTA, CDR2 FQGNSA, per germline. This CDR3 spans 15 amino acids. CDR3 loop: CASSRVGAGSYEQYF. The CDR3 DNA reads TGTGCCAGCAGCAGGGTCGGAGCGGGATCCTACGAGCAGTACTTC.

This clonotype qualifies as large. This chain connects TRBV6-4 to TRBJ1-2, with D unclear. V lost 2 bases to trimming and J lost 7 bases, with 17 bases between them. The CDR3 contains 15 residues. The germline CDR1 and CDR2 sequences are MRHNA and SNTAGT. This chain's CDR3 is CASSDTPQSWSGYTF. For the CDR3, the DNA is TGTGCCAGCAGTGACACCCCACAGTCCTGGAGTGGCTACACCTTC.

This clonotype was seen at least ten times. The rearrangement uses TRBV10-3 and TRBJ1-1; D is uncertain. The CDR3 spans 13 residues. V was trimmed by 5 bases and J by 1 base, leaving 8 bases between them. Germline loops: CDR1 ENHRY, CDR2 SYGVKD. CDR3 sequence reads: CAISRQQNTEAFF. CDR3 nucleotide sequence: TGTGCCATCAGTCGCCAGCAGAACACTGAAGCTTTCTTT.

This clonotype is judged medium-sized. The chain carries TRBV15 and TRBJ1-4, with unresolved D. The germline V gene encodes CDR1 LNHNV and CDR2 YYDKDF (reference sequence). Trimming pared 5 bases from V and 4 bases from J, leaving 14 bases between. The CDR3 length is 15 residues. In DNA, the CDR3 is TGTGCCACCAGCCTCGACCCGTACGGTAATGAAAAACTGTTTTTT. Its protein product is CATSLDPYGNEKLFF.

This clonotype was observed a few times. The chain is built from TRBV2 and TRBJ2-2; 7 nucleotides align to TRBD1. The CDR3 spans 15 residues. CDR1 and CDR2 from the germline V gene are SNHLY and FYNNEI. V shed 4 bases, J shed 3 bases, and the junction held 5 bases outside the gene matches. The CDR3 DNA sequence: TGTGCCAGCAGTGTACAGGGGTCGCACACCGGGGAGCTGTTTTTT. Its protein product is CASSVQGSHTGELFF. The full variable domain, its missing parts supplied by reference TRBV2 and TRBJ2-2, is EPEVTQTPSHQVTQMGQEVILRCVPISNHLYFYWYRQILGQKVEFLVSFYNNEISEKSEIFDDQFSVERPDGSNFTLKIRSTKLEDSAMYFCASSVQGSHTGELFFGEGSRLTVL.

By proportion, this clonotype is medium-sized. The chain recombines TRBV6-1 with TRBJ2-7, with D possibly matching TRBD1 (5 bases). Germline V gives CDR1 MNHNS, CDR2 SASEGT. This CDR3 is built from 15 residues. Trimming removed 2 bases at V and 1 base at J, with 12 bases between. In nucleotides, the CDR3 is TGTGCCAGCAGTGAACCGCGACAGATATCCTACGAGCAGTACTTC. The encoded protein is CASSEPRQISYEQYF.